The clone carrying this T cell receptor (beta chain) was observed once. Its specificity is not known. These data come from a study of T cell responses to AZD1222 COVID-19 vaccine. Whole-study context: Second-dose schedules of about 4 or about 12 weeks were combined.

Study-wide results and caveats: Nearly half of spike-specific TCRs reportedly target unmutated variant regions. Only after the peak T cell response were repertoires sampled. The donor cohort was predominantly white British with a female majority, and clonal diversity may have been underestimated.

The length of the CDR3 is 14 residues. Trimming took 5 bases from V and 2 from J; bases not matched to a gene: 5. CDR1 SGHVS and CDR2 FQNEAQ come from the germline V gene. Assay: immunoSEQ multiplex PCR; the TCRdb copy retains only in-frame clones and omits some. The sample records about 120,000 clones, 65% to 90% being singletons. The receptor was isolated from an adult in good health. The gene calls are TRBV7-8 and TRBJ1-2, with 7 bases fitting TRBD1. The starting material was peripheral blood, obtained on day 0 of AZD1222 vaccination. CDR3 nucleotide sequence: TGTGCCAGCAGCCGGGTCAGGGGGAACTATGGCTACACCTTC. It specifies CASSRVRGNYGYTF. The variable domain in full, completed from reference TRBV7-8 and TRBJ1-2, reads GAGVSQSPRYKVAKRGQDVALRCDPISGHVSLFWYQQALGQGPEFLTYFQNEAQLDKSGLPSDRFFAERPEGSVSTLKIQRTQQEDSAVYLCASSRVRGNYGYTFGSGTRLTVV.